Below are 7 T cell receptor beta chains sequenced from a single sample in a study of response to subunit inactivated influenza vaccine. TCRdb passed the RT-PCR reads through MiXCR, listing each CDR3 protein once. In the table there are around 480,000 distinct CDR3 sequences, 16% of which are singletons. This sample comprised CD4+ T cells sorted from PBMCs, obtained around 2 years after vaccination. The receptors come from a man between 50 and 69 years old who received an inactivated influenza vaccine.

This chain links TRBV10-2 with TRBJ2-7, with D possibly TRBD2 on 6 matching bases. The CDR3 consists of 13 residues. Per germline, CDR1 WSHSY and CDR2 SAAADI. The germline V and J ends were trimmed by 7 bases and 8 bases, with 18 bases remaining between them. The CDR3, as DNA: TGCGCCAGCATGAGACCTTCGGAGGGTAAGCAGTACTTC. Amino acids: CASMRPSEGKQYF.

V is TRBV28 and J is TRBJ2-3, with 10 bases identical to TRBD2. Germline CDR1 is MDHEN and CDR2 is SYDVKM. This CDR3 has 17 amino acids. Trimming took 1 base from V and 4 from J; bases not matched to a gene: 8. DNA of the CDR3: TGTGCCAGCAGTTTATTAGGCCTAGCGGGAGTTGCAGATACGCAGTATTTT. Protein: CASSLLGLAGVADTQYF.

This clonotype has more than one count but fewer than ten. The gene calls are TRBV6-1 and TRBJ2-1; 14 bases match TRBD2. V was clipped by 6 bases and J by 7 bases; unmatched bases: 5. The CDR3 runs to 15 residues. The germline gives CDR1 MNHNS, CDR2 SASEGT. CDR3 nucleotide sequence: TGTGCCAGCAGCCCCGGGACTAGCGGGAGAAATGAGCAGTTCTTC. Translating it yields CASSPGTSGRNEQFF.

This chain connects TRBV4-1 to TRBJ1-2; a possible D gene is TRBD1 (5 bases). From germline, CDR1 is MGHRA and CDR2 YSYEKL. The V and J ends lost 3 bases and 5 bases respectively, with 10 bases between them. The CDR3 is made up of 13 amino acids. The CDR3 loop is CASSQGPLYGYTF. Written as DNA, the CDR3 is TGCGCCAGCAGCCAGGGACCGCTTTATGGCTACACCTTC.

This rearrangement joins TRBV27 to TRBJ2-1; possible D gene TRBD2, 6 bases. Germline loops: CDR1 MNHEY, CDR2 SMNVEV (reference sequence). The CDR3 has 15 amino acids. The V end was cut by 3 bases, the J end by 5 bases, with 14 bases between. CDR3 loop: CASSFRTGVNNEQFF. The CDR3 DNA reads as TGTGCCAGCAGTTTTCGGACGGGAGTCAACAATGAGCAGTTCTTC.

This clonotype was seen a few times. The rearrangement joins TRBV6-2 or TRBV6-3 to TRBJ1-3; possible D gene TRBD1, 5 bases. V lost 10 bases and J 1 base, leaving 11 bases between the germline ends. The length of the CDR3 is 13 residues. The germline V gene encodes CDR1 MNHEY and CDR2 SVGEGT. CDR3 protein: CATRGSSGNTIYF. The CDR3 region has the DNA TGTGCCACCCGGGGCTCTTCTGGAAACACCATATATTTT.

CDR3 sequence: CSANHRGLGEKLFF. CDR3 bases: TGCAGTGCTAACCATAGGGGTCTGGGTGAAAAACTGTTTTTT. This sequence joins TRBV20-1 and TRBJ1-4; perhaps TRBD1 as D (5 bases). Per germline, CDR1 DFQATT and CDR2 SNEGSKA (reference sequence). The CDR3 spans 14 residues. V lost 4 bases and J lost 7, with 16 bases in between.